This paragraph covers one T cell receptor (beta chain) sequence. Its antigen is unknown. The CDR3 does not end in the conserved phenylalanine or tryptophan, so this is likely a read error. This entry is derived from a study of cytomegalovirus exposure and HLA in healthy donors (dated by TCRdb to between 2016 and 2019). About the investigation overall: An earlier analysis of some 620 of the donors reported over 250 Gb of sequence data and approximately 120 million unique TCR beta sequences obtained from about 200 million T cells. Besides the first cohort of roughly 640 subjects, a separate validation cohort made up of 95 to 150 different subjects was used. The study aimed to test whether cataloging public T cell receptors could reveal signatures of past pathogen exposure. An earlier analysis of approximately 640 of the donors applied high-throughput TCR beta sequencing to assess whether each TCR beta V gene segment acted as functional or pseudogenic. Four or five DR-DQ haplotypes were handled as single units for association and clustering because linkage in the cohort was strong. Across about 370 genotyped donors of the cohort, an average of approximately 220,000 unique TCR beta nucleotide sequences per donor were sequenced, and approximately 17% of those sequences were non-productive. The study combined high-throughput TCR immunosequencing, statistical association of individual TCRs with disease status, and machine learning to predict cytomegalovirus infection status. Typing coverage varied by locus: 629-630 donors for A, B, C, DRB1 and DQB1; around 560 for DQA1; approximately 610 for DPA1; fewer than 480 for DPB1. Of the roughly 390 genotyped donors, 70% to 90% were placed in the genetic ancestry cluster associated with self-reported Caucasian donors. Roughly 300 gigabases of sequencing data and around 80 million unique TCR sequences made up an early release that covered several hundred HLA-typed donors. A later genetic analysis took genome-wide SNP genotypes for about 65% of the 666 donors and used that subset as a discovery cohort. Donor age, sex, ethnicity and CMV serostatus were collected together with the repertoire data. Every repertoire in the discovery cohort had been generated on one and the same sequencing platform. Rather than drawing on any new phenotypic data, the later analysis identified candidate immune exposures from TCR beta sequences and the way those sequences occurred across donors. Using immunosequencing, the study profiled T cell repertoires from 666 subjects and related those repertoires to cytomegalovirus serostatus. A later analysis re-analyzed previously published TCR beta repertoires from 600 to 850 donors and added high-resolution HLA genotyping to study TCR occurrence patterns. Class I and class II HLA loci were covered by the typing at four-digit resolution. On the study overall, not on this receptor specifically: Across donors, most TCR sequences were observed very rarely, whereas some public TCRs were present in many individuals. The earlier analysis of 587 of the donors excluded approximately 17 rarely observed V segments, including chromosome 9 orphons, because counts were too low. Because HLA typing was unavailable for some donors at each locus, only the typed subset was used in association tests. A total of some 180 TCR beta chains were listed by the study as associated with cytomegalovirus. The cohort was sequenced for TCR beta chains only, and without alpha or paired-chain data the features that could be detected were limited. A later genetic analysis reported fewer N-insertions in productive TCRs among donors in an Asian-associated ancestry cluster than the roughly 620-donor mean. A further reported finding was that TCR beta sequences accurately predicted the HLA-A and HLA-B alleles for most subjects in the first cohort. The authors suggested that the approach could potentially be generalized to other disease states and immunological phenotypes. In vitro tests confirmed that a few of the cytomegalovirus-associated TCR beta chains recognize cytomegalovirus antigens. Specific HLA alleles were associated with 15,000 to 20,000 TCR beta sequences at a false discovery rate of 0.05 in a later analysis. A later genetic analysis associated a missense DCLRE1C variant with V-gene and J-gene trimming of TCR beta chains, and an independent cohort replicated the association. A later analysis found that HLA-associated TCR beta chains were more clonally expanded and had lower generation probabilities than equally common non-associated chains. When HLA alleles, especially DR and DQ, strongly co-occurred, attributing TCR associations to individual alleles was difficult. According to a later analysis, parvovirus B19, influenza, CMV and Epstein-Barr virus appeared linked to several top co-occurrence clusters. A cluster of highly shared sequence variants was judged likely to be a technical artifact of the sequencing pipeline. Correlated functional status among segregating V segments might reflect linkage disequilibrium, but an unknown experimental factor could not be ruled out. According to a later analysis, TCR association rates differed among HLA loci, with DRB1 alleles showing the most associated TCRs and HLA-C alleles showing the fewest. The classifier was reported to diagnose cytomegalovirus status with high specificity and sensitivity in both the original cohort and the validation cohort. Presence/absence analyses assumed roughly uniform sequencing depth across donors, an assumption that may not hold. In an earlier analysis of 587 of the donors, most TCR beta V segments appeared in productive rearrangements about 87% or about 30% of the time, broadly matching IMGT annotations. The only immune exposure information available for the cohort was CMV serostatus. Most CMV-associated TCR beta chains appeared to be HLA-restricted in a later analysis, and the HLA associations seemed to be driven largely by CMV exposure.

The cohort was made up of about 610 healthy bone marrow donors. At the time of sampling, all cohort members were nominally healthy, though unrecorded immune exposures were likely present. The donor was CMV seronegative and belonged to the group of 350 to 400 seronegative cohort members. Each donor provided a peripheral blood sample, and peripheral blood mononuclear cells were used for TCR beta sequencing. Genomic DNA was extracted from the blood cell samples with the Qiagen DNeasy Blood Extraction Kit. The method behind the library was the immunoSEQ multiplex PCR assay. For the multiplex PCR, a mixture combining 60 forward primers for TCR Vbeta segments and 13 reverse primers for TCR Jbeta segments was used. A multiplex PCR assay on genomic DNA amplified the CDR3 region of rearranged TCR beta genes. The Illumina HiSeq System was used to sequence the amplified TCR beta libraries as 87-base-pair reads. Turning to the authors' computational methods: A later analysis counted about 82 million unique TCR beta chains across the 666 repertoires, and roughly 10 million of these chains were shared by at least two donors. A nearest-neighbor algorithm error-corrected the raw reads and collapsed the reads into unique sequences, merging closely related sequences to remove PCR and sequencing errors. Alignment of CDR3 sequences to IMGT reference sequences was used to assign V, D and J gene segments. Each retained sequence needed at least a six-nucleotide match to both a V gene segment and a J gene segment. Rearrangements were called productive when the CDR3 lacked stop codons and stayed in frame with V and J; all others were non-productive. CDR3 was defined by IMGT convention, running from the second conserved V-encoded cysteine to the conserved J-encoded phenylalanine. The earlier analysis of fewer than 750 of the donors excluded sequences that lacked an unambiguous match to a single V gene segment. An earlier analysis of approximately 590 of the donors called V segments functional above 56.7% productive rearrangements and segregating when the between-donor standard deviation exceeded 5%. A statistical classification framework was developed to diagnose cytomegalovirus status using the catalog of TCR beta chain sequences. In a later analysis, TCR nucleotide sequences were compared against IMGT/GENE-DB human TR gene sequences so that V and J genes could be assigned. The TCRdist pipeline was used in a later analysis to assign CDR3 sequences and most-parsimonious VDJ recombination scenarios. In a later analysis, each TCR beta chain was defined by its CDR3 amino acid sequence together with its V-gene family, and reads without a unique V-gene family were excluded. To address suspected cross-contamination and a sequencing artifact, a later analysis removed several hundred highly shared, low-generation-probability nucleotide sequences. In a later analysis, a clonal expansion index for each public chain was calculated from normalized within-repertoire ranks of inferred template counts. Generation probabilities in a later analysis came from a VDJ recombination model fitted to out-of-frame rearrangements, and those results were checked against IGoR. In a later analysis, hypergeometric tests were used to score TCR-TCR, TCR-HLA and TCR-CMV co-occurrence, with a repertoire-size bias correction applied to TCR pairs. To estimate false discovery rates, a later analysis permuted the HLA or CMV assignments 20 times. In a later analysis, co-occurring TCRs were grouped using DBSCAN, with TCRdist sequence similarity added in when clustering inside HLA-allele-positive subsets. Co-occurrence clustering excluded repertoires with fewer than 30,000 or more than 120,000 public chains, plus five with anomalous nucleotide sharing. TCRdb mirrors the immuneACCESS table, restricted to in-frame sequences. Some clones are absent from its copies; in checked studies, under half trace to an unresolved V gene, and the reason for the others is unknown. That table furnishes V, J and clone size, whereas the DNA furnished D and trimming. Within this sample are about 140,000 clones, with about three quarters of them counted one time only. The top ten clonotypes cover approximately 1.6% of the sample.

This receptor was taken from a woman aged 30 to 39 in good health and CMV-seronegative. Material: PBMCs.

The nucleotides read TGCGCCAGCCGGGAGGGTACTAACTATGGCTACACCCTC. It translates to CASREGTNYGYTL. The chain couples TRBV5-1 to TRBJ1-2, with the D gene too uncertain to name. Termini included, the CDR3 measures 13 amino acids. CDR3 DNA only is kept here, 39 bases in frame from base 1. Reading the germline V gene gives CDR1 SGHRS and CDR2 YFSETQ. V was cut back by 7 bases and J by 0 bases, leaving a gap of 10 bases between them.